This T cell receptor (beta chain) was profiled in a study of blood T cell repertoires in COVID-19. Whole-study context: Acute-phase and convalescent COVID-19 samples originated in the United States, Italy and Spain.

Per the authors' pipeline: Amplified reference gene primers provided the basis for estimating nucleated cell counts. Method: immunoSEQ multiplex PCR; TCRdb's copy keeps in-frame clones and lacks some. V and J calls and clone size are those listed in that table; D and trimming were worked out from the DNA. The sample holds 15,000 to 20,000 clones; 87% are singletons and the top ten take over 15%. V was trimmed by 2 bases and J by 4 bases, leaving 8 bases between them. Germline V lookup: CDR1 SEHNR, CDR2 FQNEAQ (reference sequence). The CDR3 is made up of 13 amino acids. The TCR sequence derives from a man aged 50 or older with active COVID-19. This rearrangement joins TRBV7-9 to TRBJ1-2, with D possibly matching TRBD1 (5 bases). Sequencing was done on a sample of peripheral blood. CDR3 bases: TGTGCCAGCAGCTTAAGGGGTGCCTATGGCTACACCTTC. Encoded protein: CASSLRGAYGYTF.